These 25 T cell receptor beta chains originate from one sample sequenced in a study of technical replicates of blood from a few donors. Generated by immunoSEQ multiplex PCR, the TCRdb table keeps only in-frame clones and is missing some. Of roughly 100,000 clones listed, 90% to 97% are singletons. The specimen sequenced was T cells isolated from PBMCs. These receptors all stem from a human donor in good health.

The CDR3 DNA sequence: TGTGCCATCAGTGAGTCGACCGGGACAGGGCTGCCCTACGAGCAGTACTTC. Protein product: CAISESTGTGLPYEQYF. The chain recombines TRBV10-3 with TRBJ2-7; 9 nucleotides match TRBD1. Germline V lookup: CDR1 ENHRY, CDR2 SYGVKD. Unmatched junction bases numbered 8, after V lost 0 bases and J lost 2 bases. This CDR3 is 17 amino acids long.

V and J are TRBV5-4 and TRBJ2-7, with 7 nucleotides matching TRBD1. This CDR3 contains 14 residues. The V and J ends lost 4 bases and 5 bases, in that order; junction bases with no gene match: 9. The germline V gene encodes CDR1 SGHNT and CDR2 YYREEE (reference sequence). The CDR3 DNA reads TGTGCCAGCAGCCCTACAGACAGGGTCCACGAGCAGTACTTC. This gives the protein CASSPTDRVHEQYF.

Here the CDR3 reads CASSEMGHYEAFF. The CDR3 region has the DNA TGTGCCAGCAGTGAAATGGGCCATTATGAAGCTTTCTTT. The rearrangement uses TRBV2 and TRBJ1-1; D gene unclear. Germline CDR1 SNHLY, CDR2 FYNNEI. V shed 2 bases and J shed 7 bases, with 11 bases lying between them. The CDR3 runs to 13 residues.

V usage is TRBV6-6 and J usage is TRBJ1-5; 7 positions match TRBD1. The trim removed 2 bases at V and 0 bases at J, leaving 4 bases unmatched. CDR1 MNHNY and CDR2 SVGAGI come from the germline V gene (reference sequence). CDR3 length: 16 residues. Here the CDR3 reads CASSYPGQYSNQPQHF. CDR3 nucleotides: TGTGCCAGCAGTTACCCGGGACAGTATAGCAATCAGCCCCAGCATTTT.

This rearrangement joins TRBV15 to TRBJ2-2; D is unclear. Germline V lookup: CDR1 LNHNV, CDR2 YYDKDF (reference sequence). V was cut by 8 bases and J by 2 bases, with 9 bases left in between. The CDR3 is 13 residues long. The CDR3 sequence is CATRLPNTGELFF. The CDR3 coding sequence is TGTGCCACCCGGTTACCAAACACCGGGGAGCTGTTTTTT.

This sequence joins TRBV4-1 and TRBJ2-5, with D perhaps TRBD2 (6 bases). This CDR3 comprises 14 residues. The germline V gene encodes CDR1 MGHRA and CDR2 YSYEKL. Trimming stripped 8 bases from V and 5 bases from J, with 18 bases between. DNA for the CDR3: TGCGCCAGCCAACAAAATGCGGGAAGTGAGACCCAGTACTTC. This codes for CASQQNAGSETQYF.

The chain recombines TRBV4-2 with TRBJ2-7, with D perhaps matching TRBD1 (6 bases). The V gene's germline CDR1 is LGHNA and CDR2 YNFKEQ. The CDR3 is made up of 13 amino acids. The V end lost 4 bases, the J end lost 4 bases, and 11 bases lay between the germline ends. The CDR3 reads CASSLFTGYEQYF. The CDR3, as DNA: TGTGCCAGCAGCCTTTTCACAGGGTACGAGCAGTACTTC.

V usage is TRBV7-8 and J usage is TRBJ1-1, with TRBD1 matching over 8 bases. The length of the CDR3 is 14 residues. V shed 5 bases and J 1 base; nucleotides not matched to a gene: 3. Germline V gene lookup returns CDR1 SGHVS and CDR2 FQNEAQ. Here the CDR3 reads CASSKQGENTEAFF. Here the CDR3 DNA reads TGTGCCAGCAGCAAACAGGGGGAGAACACTGAAGCTTTCTTT.

The V and J genes are TRBV10-3 and TRBJ2-1; the D gene is possibly TRBD1 (6 bases). The CDR3 spans 15 residues. Germline V lookup: CDR1 ENHRY, CDR2 SYGVKD. The germline V and J ends were trimmed by 0 bases and 5 bases, with 11 bases remaining between them. Here the CDR3 reads CAISESYYRDNEQFF. CDR3 nucleotide sequence: TGTGCCATCAGTGAGTCTTACTACAGGGACAATGAGCAGTTCTTC.

The chain is built from TRBV27 and TRBJ1-2, with 9 bases matching TRBD1. Germline trimming cut 3 bases from V and 2 bases from J; bases unmatched to any gene: 4. CDR1 is MNHEY, CDR2 SMNVEV, per germline (reference sequence). The CDR3 sequence is 15 residues long. DNA for the CDR3: TGTGCCAGCAGTTTCAGGACAGGGGCGAACTATGGCTACACCTTC. Translation gives CASSFRTGANYGYTF.

V usage is TRBV6-4 and J usage is TRBJ2-7, with D hard to call. Germline CDR1 MRHNA, CDR2 SNTAGT. The CDR3 sequence is 12 residues long. V lost 8 bases to trimming and J lost 1 base, with 9 bases between them. This CDR3 is CASPSESYEQYF. DNA of the CDR3: TGTGCCAGCCCCTCAGAATCCTACGAGCAGTACTTC.

V gene TRBV6-1 combines with J gene TRBJ1-5; TRBD1 agrees at 9 bases. Germline CDR1 MNHNS, CDR2 SASEGT. The CDR3 covers 15 residues. Unmatched junction bases numbered 7, after V lost 5 bases and J lost 5 bases. CDR3 DNA: TGTGCCAGCAGTTTTAACAGGGGGCGCGATCAGCCCCAGCATTTT. It is translated as CASSFNRGRDQPQHF.

The CDR3 protein is CASSMVGVQFF. DNA for the CDR3: TGTGCCAGTAGTATGGTAGGAGTACAGTTCTTC. The rearrangement links TRBV19 to TRBJ2-1; D ambiguous. The CDR3 loop spans 11 amino acids. Trimming cost V 3 bases and J 13 bases, with 10 bases left between them. The germline V gene encodes CDR1 LNHDA and CDR2 SQIVND (reference sequence).

This clone appeared once. The genes are TRBV11-2 and TRBJ2-1, with TRBD1 identical over 7 bases. The CDR3 runs to 17 residues. CDR1 and CDR2 from the germline V gene are SGHAT and FQNNGV. The V segment lost 6 bases and the J segment 10 bases; nucleotides outside the gene matches: 21. The CDR3: CASRTYSPGQVFLEQFF. The CDR3 DNA follows: TGTGCCAGCAGGACTTATTCTCCCGGACAGGTATTCCTCGAGCAGTTCTTC.

The chain is built from TRBV27 and TRBJ2-5; 14 bases align to TRBD2. V trimming: 3 bases; J trimming: 5 bases; junction bases outside the gene matches: 5. In germline, CDR1 is MNHEY, CDR2 SMNVEV (reference sequence). This CDR3 comprises 16 residues. The CDR3 DNA reads TGTGCCAGCAGTTTGGGGACTAGCGGGAGACCGGAGACCCAGTACTTC. Residues: CASSLGTSGRPETQYF.

This clone was detected a few times. This rearrangement joins TRBV7-3 to TRBJ1-1, with 10 nucleotides matching TRBD1. The CDR3 loop spans 16 amino acids. CDR1 is SGHTA and CDR2 is FQGTGA in the germline V gene. With V trimmed by 0 bases and J by 7 bases, 8 bases remained unmatched. In DNA form, the CDR3 reads TGTGCCAGCAGCTTAACGTCCGGGACAGGGGTGAGTGAAGCTTTCTTT. The encoded protein is CASSLTSGTGVSEAFF.

The chain has TRBV11-2 and TRBJ2-5; 9 bases map to TRBD2. This CDR3 has 15 amino acids. V was pared by 4 bases and J by 2 bases, with 5 bases of the junction left unmatched. CDR1 is SGHAT, CDR2 FQNNGV, per germline. The CDR3 DNA reads as TGTGCCAGCAGCTCGGTTCTAGCGGGGCAAGAGACCCAGTACTTC. Translating gives CASSSVLAGQETQYF.

This clone has only one observation. CDR3 coding DNA: TGTGCCAGCAGCCAAAACGGGGATACGCAGTATTTT. Protein product: CASSQNGDTQYF. This chain joins TRBV7-3 and TRBJ2-3; D call uncertain. V lost 5 bases, J lost 6 bases, and 9 bases lay in between. The germline V gene has CDR1 SGHTA and CDR2 FQGTGA. The CDR3 loop spans 12 amino acids.

V usage is TRBV4-2 and J usage is TRBJ2-1, with TRBD2 identical over 7 bases. The CDR3 consists of 15 residues. With V trimmed by 4 bases and J by 4 bases, 7 bases remained unmatched. Germline-derived CDR1 and CDR2 are LGHNA and YNFKEQ. CDR3 nucleotides: TGTGCCAGCAGCCTCGATCTGGGGGGGTACAATGAGCAGTTCTTC. Its translation is CASSLDLGGYNEQFF.

This clone occurred once. This rearrangement joins TRBV6-5 to TRBJ2-1; 9 bases agree with TRBD2. The CDR3 runs 15 residues. The ends lost 6 bases at V and 0 bases at J; junction bases unmatched: 3. Per the germline V gene, CDR1 is MNHEY and CDR2 is SVGAGI. In DNA form, the CDR3 reads TGTGCCAGCAGCGAGCGGGAGGTCTCCTACAATGAGCAGTTCTTC. This encodes CASSEREVSYNEQFF.

This chain links TRBV4-1 with TRBJ1-3, with 8 bases matching TRBD1. Germline CDR1 and CDR2: MGHRA and YSYEKL. Germline trimming cut 2 bases from V and 2 bases from J; bases unmatched to any gene: 2. The CDR3 sequence is 15 residues long. The DNA of the CDR3 is TGCGCCAGCAGCCAACTCAGGGGGCCTGGAAACACCATATATTTT. It specifies CASSQLRGPGNTIYF.

The J gene is TRBJ2-1, the V gene TRBV6-1; the D is unclear. Germline lookup yields CDR1 MNHNS and CDR2 SASEGT. The CDR3 is 11 residues long. V was shortened by 6 bases and J by 4 bases, with 4 bases between the two germline ends. The CDR3 is CASRQYNEQFF. For the CDR3, the DNA is TGTGCCAGCAGACAGTACAATGAGCAGTTCTTC.

The chain has TRBV9 and TRBJ1-3; no definite D call. Germline CDR1 SGDLS, CDR2 YYNGEE. V lost 3 bases, J lost 0 bases, and 10 bases lay in between. The CDR3 runs to 15 residues. This CDR3 reads CASSDLGSSGNTIYF. CDR3 nucleotide sequence: TGTGCCAGCAGCGATTTAGGGAGCTCTGGAAACACCATATATTTT. Full variable domain (outside the CDR3, taken from reference TRBV9 and TRBJ1-3): DSGVTQTPKHLITATGQRVTLRCSPRSGDLSVYWYQQSLDQGLQFLIQYYNGEERAKGNILERFSAQQFPDLHSELNLSSLELGDSALYFCASSDLGSSGNTIYFGEGSWLTVV.

The rearrangement links TRBV19 to TRBJ2-5, with 7 bases identical to TRBD1. CDR3 length: 15 residues. After removal of 5 bases from V and 6 bases from J, the junction contained 12 bases not matched to a gene. Germline V lookup: CDR1 LNHDA, CDR2 SQIVND (reference sequence). CDR3 coding DNA: TGTGCCAGTAGTTGGGAGACAGGGATTAACAAGACCCAGTACTTC. Translating it yields CASSWETGINKTQYF.

The chain is built from TRBV19 and TRBJ1-5, with D maybe TRBD1 (6 bases). Per the germline V gene, CDR1 is LNHDA and CDR2 is SQIVND (reference sequence). The V end was cut by 7 bases, the J end by 4 bases, with 11 bases between. The CDR3 loop spans 13 amino acids. Written as DNA, the CDR3 is TGTGCCAGTAACTTCCAGGGGAATCAGCCCCAGCATTTT. Protein sequence: CASNFQGNQPQHF.